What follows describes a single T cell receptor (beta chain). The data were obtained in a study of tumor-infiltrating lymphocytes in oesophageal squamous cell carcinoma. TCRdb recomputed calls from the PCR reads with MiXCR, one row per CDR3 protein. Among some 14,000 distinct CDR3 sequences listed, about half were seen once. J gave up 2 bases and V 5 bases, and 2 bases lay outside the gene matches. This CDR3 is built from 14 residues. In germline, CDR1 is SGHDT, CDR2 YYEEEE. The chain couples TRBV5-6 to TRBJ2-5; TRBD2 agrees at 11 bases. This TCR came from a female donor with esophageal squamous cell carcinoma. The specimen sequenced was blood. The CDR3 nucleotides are TGTGCCAGCAGTGGGACTAGCGGACAAGAGACCCAGTACTTC. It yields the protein CASSGTSGQETQYF.